A single sample is the source of the 25 T cell receptor beta chains below, sequenced in a study of CD8+ T cells in alopecia areata. Extraction and reverse transcription of RNA yielded cDNA as the sequencing template. Repertoires were generated with immunoSEQ multiplex PCR, while TCRdb's copy carries only in-frame clones and drops some. The data show 180,000 or so clones, with roughly 60% seen just once and 4.5% to 6% held by the top ten. Treatment in this sample: oral pan-JAK inhibitor, 5-10 mg twice daily. This sample comprised CD4+ T cells sorted from blood, obtained at week 24, from a patient treated with tofacitinib. The receptors originated from a human donor with alopecia areata.

The chain couples TRBV9 to TRBJ2-1; 8 bases are a match to TRBD1. The CDR3 contains 16 residues. The germline CDR1 and CDR2 sequences are SGDLS and YYNGEE. Losses at the gene ends were 0 bases for V and 2 bases for J; bases not matched to a gene: 4. The CDR3 DNA reads TGTGCCAGCAGCGTAGGGGACAGGATAACCTACAATGAGCAGTTCTTC. Encoded protein: CASSVGDRITYNEQFF.

The rearrangement joins TRBV6-5 to TRBJ1-1, with D tentatively TRBD1 (5 bases). The CDR3 loop spans 12 amino acids. The V gene's germline CDR1 is MNHEY and CDR2 SVGAGI. V lost 0 bases, J lost 6 bases, and 5 bases lay in between. In DNA form, the CDR3 reads TGTGCCAGCAGTTACTCAGGGGCTGAAGCTTTCTTT. It translates to CASSYSGAEAFF.

This rearrangement joins TRBV4-1 to TRBJ2-5; 10 bases are shared with TRBD1. V trimming: 5 bases; J trimming: 5 bases; junction bases outside the gene matches: 11. The CDR3 consists of 16 residues. CDR1 MGHRA and CDR2 YSYEKL come from the germline V gene. The CDR3 coding sequence is TGCGCCAGCAGCTTACCCGCCGGGACAGGGGAGGAGACCCAGTACTTC. As protein: CASSLPAGTGEETQYF.

V and J are TRBV5-4 and TRBJ2-1; TRBD1 agrees at 9 bases. J was trimmed by 6 bases and V by 2 bases; bases with no gene match: 6. The CDR3 runs 15 residues. The germline V gene has CDR1 SGHNT and CDR2 YYREEE (reference sequence). The CDR3 protein is CASSFPGTGFNEQFF. The CDR3 nucleotides read TGTGCCAGCAGCTTCCCCGGGACAGGGTTCAATGAGCAGTTCTTC.

This clone was picked up one time. The chain carries TRBV9 and TRBJ2-3; 7 nucleotides align to TRBD1. V shed 4 bases, J shed 3 bases, and the junction held 11 bases outside the gene matches. This CDR3 has 16 amino acids. Germline V gene lookup returns CDR1 SGDLS and CDR2 YYNGEE. In nucleotides, the CDR3 is TGTGCCAGCAGCCTACAGGGACAGCCGGCAACAGATACGCAGTATTTT. Its protein is CASSLQGQPATDTQYF. Looking up the rest from reference TRBV9 and TRBJ2-3 gives the full variable domain: DSGVTQTPKHLITATGQRVTLRCSPRSGDLSVYWYQQSLDQGLQFLIQYYNGEERAKGNILERFSAQQFPDLHSELNLSSLELGDSALYFCASSLQGQPATDTQYFGPGTRLTVL.

The chain uses TRBV7-2 and TRBJ1-5; the match to TRBD1 covers 7 bases. The length of the CDR3 is 16 residues. Trimming took 1 base from V and 3 from J; bases not matched to a gene: 6. Germline V gene sequence: CDR1 SGHTA, CDR2 FQGNSA. The CDR3 DNA follows: TGTGCCAGCAGCTTAGGTCAGGGGGGGTACAATCAGCCCCAGCATTTT. Amino acid sequence: CASSLGQGGYNQPQHF.

The chain links TRBV7-2 to TRBJ2-7; either TRBD1 or TRBD2 may supply D (6 bases each). Germline V gene sequence: CDR1 SGHTA, CDR2 FQGNSA. Trimming stripped 5 bases from V and 5 bases from J, with 22 bases between. The CDR3 runs 16 residues. CDR3 sequence reads: CASSQTVPWRGNEQYF. CDR3 coding DNA: TGTGCCAGCAGCCAGACCGTACCTTGGAGGGGGAACGAGCAGTACTTC.

The J gene is TRBJ2-7, the V gene TRBV23-1; D unclear. TRBV23-1 is sorted into the ORF group, with uncertain function. V gave up 3 bases and J gave up 7 bases, with 10 bases separating them. The CDR3 has 12 residues. DNA of the CDR3: TGCGCCAGCAGTCACCACCTGACGGAGCAGTACTTC. It is translated as CASSHHLTEQYF.

The V gene is TRBV29-1, the J gene TRBJ2-1; D perhaps matches TRBD2 (5 bases). Germline V CDR1 and CDR2: SQVTM, ANQGSEA. The CDR3 consists of 13 residues. The V end lost 4 bases, the J end lost 6 bases, and 13 bases lay between the germline ends. The CDR3 coding sequence is TGCAGCGTTGGTAACCTCGGGGTCAATGAGCAGTTCTTC. It specifies CSVGNLGVNEQFF.

This clone was counted a few times. V and J are TRBV4-3 and TRBJ2-1; no clear D gene. The V end lost 0 bases, the J end lost 4 bases, and 10 bases lay between the germline ends. The CDR3 totals 15 residues. CDR1 and CDR2 from the germline V gene are LGHNA and YSLEER. The chain's CDR3 is CASSQDDGRYNEQFF. The CDR3 region has the DNA TGCGCCAGCAGCCAAGATGACGGAAGATACAATGAGCAGTTCTTC.

This clone was observed a single time. The rearrangement links TRBV25-1 to TRBJ1-1, with no clear D. V shed 7 bases and J shed 3 bases, with 9 bases lying between them. The CDR3 is made up of 12 amino acids. The germline V gene has CDR1 MGHDK and CDR2 SYGVNS. The DNA for the CDR3 is TGTGCCAGCAAGGACGAGTACACTGAAGCTTTCTTT. Translation gives CASKDEYTEAFF. The complete variable domain, with remaining parts taken from reference TRBV25-1 and TRBJ1-1, reads EADIYQTPRYLVIGTGKKITLECSQTMGHDKMYWYQQDPGMELHLIHYSYGVNSTEKGDLSSESTVSRIRTEHFPLTLESARPSHTSQYLCASKDEYTEAFFGQGTRLTVV.

This clone turned up a few times. The chain combines TRBV13 with TRBJ1-2, with D maybe TRBD1 (5 bases). The CDR3 runs 12 residues. CDR1 and CDR2 from the germline V gene are PRHDT and FYEKMQ (reference sequence). The V end was cut by 3 bases, the J end by 8 bases, with 10 bases between. The CDR3 spells CASSFRAGGYTF. The DNA for the CDR3 is TGTGCCAGCAGCTTCAGGGCGGGCGGCTACACCTTC.

The V gene is TRBV7-2, the J gene TRBJ1-6, with D hard to call. V dropped 5 bases and J dropped 10 bases, with 12 bases sitting between them. The germline V gene encodes CDR1 SGHTA and CDR2 FQGNSA. The CDR3 extends over 13 amino acids. The CDR3 bases are TGTGCCAGCAGCACCCAGATTGGGTCACCCCTCCACTTT. Residues: CASSTQIGSPLHF.

V is TRBV29-1 and J is TRBJ1-5; TRBD1 aligns across 11 bases. Trimming removed 5 bases from V and 5 bases from J; junction bases left unmatched: 2. The CDR3 is 13 amino acids. CDR1 is SQVTM and CDR2 is ANQGSEA in the germline V gene. The CDR3 nucleotides are TGCAGCGTTACGGGACAGGGGGATCAGCCCCAGCATTTT. Encoded protein: CSVTGQGDQPQHF.

The chain carries TRBV7-9 and TRBJ2-7, with 7 bases lining up with TRBD1. The CDR3 runs to 16 residues. The J segment lost 5 bases and the V segment lost 7 bases, leaving 17 bases of the junction unmatched. Germline V gene lookup returns CDR1 SEHNR and CDR2 FQNEAQ (reference sequence). The CDR3 sequence: CASTPGVRDRGDEQYF. The CDR3 region has the DNA TGTGCCAGCACCCCAGGGGTCAGGGACAGAGGGGACGAGCAGTACTTC.

The CDR3 DNA is TGTGCCAGCAGCCGCATCCGGGACAGCGCCCGGCAGCCGGCCTACGAGCAGTACTTC. Translated, it gives CASSRIRDSARQPAYEQYF. V and J are TRBV7-9 and TRBJ2-7; 7 nucleotides match TRBD1. The CDR3 loop spans 19 amino acids. Unmatched junction bases numbered 21, after V lost 5 bases and J lost 2 bases. CDR1 SEHNR and CDR2 FQNEAQ come from the germline V gene (reference sequence).

This chain uses TRBV2 with TRBJ1-1; D gene uncertain. Trimming removed 6 bases at V and 2 bases at J, with 25 bases between. Germline values: CDR1 SNHLY, CDR2 FYNNEI. The CDR3 runs 18 residues. In nucleotides, the CDR3 is TGTGCCAGCAGATTACGGTCGGTCAAGAATAGCGAAAACACTGAAGCTTTCTTT. Its protein is CASRLRSVKNSENTEAFF.

The gene calls are TRBV30 and TRBJ2-7; 12 bases map to TRBD2. CDR1 and CDR2 (germline): GTSNPN, SVGIG (reference sequence). V trimming: 2 bases; J trimming: 5 bases; junction bases outside the gene matches: 4. The CDR3 sequence is 14 residues long. DNA for the CDR3: TGTGCCTGGAGTTCCGGACTAGCGGGACACGAGCAGTACTTC. It codes for CAWSSGLAGHEQYF.

The chain has TRBV29-1 and TRBJ2-1, with D uncertain. V lost 3 bases, J lost 1 base, and 7 bases lay in between. There are 13 residues in the CDR3. The germline V gene has CDR1 SQVTM and CDR2 ANQGSEA. CDR3 nucleotides: TGCAGCGTTGACCAGGAGTCCTACAATGAGCAGTTCTTC. Translating gives CSVDQESYNEQFF.

V gene TRBV7-2 combines with J gene TRBJ2-7, with D perhaps assigned TRBD1 or TRBD2 (7 bases each). The ends were cut back, 1 base at V and 3 bases at J, with 16 bases in the middle. Germline CDR1 and CDR2: SGHTA and FQGNSA. The CDR3 covers 16 residues. CDR3 loop: CASSLDRGGSFYEQYF. The CDR3 DNA follows: TGTGCCAGCAGCTTAGACAGGGGCGGGAGTTTCTACGAGCAGTACTTC.

This chain links TRBV9 with TRBJ2-1; no clear D. The CDR3 spans 13 residues. Trimming took 0 bases from V and 6 from J, leaving 7 bases between them. CDR1 and CDR2 from the germline V gene are SGDLS and YYNGEE. The CDR3 loop reads CASSVGYRNEQFF. The CDR3 coding sequence is TGTGCCAGCAGCGTAGGCTACCGCAATGAGCAGTTCTTC. Complete variable domain (other parts from reference TRBV9 and TRBJ2-1): DSGVTQTPKHLITATGQRVTLRCSPRSGDLSVYWYQQSLDQGLQFLIQYYNGEERAKGNILERFSAQQFPDLHSELNLSSLELGDSALYFCASSVGYRNEQFFGPGTRLTVL.

This clone was found once. V gene TRBV9 combines with J gene TRBJ1-1; maybe TRBD1 (5 bases). This CDR3 is 15 amino acids long. Trimming took off 3 bases at V and 2 bases at J, with 14 bases between the two ends. The germline V gene encodes CDR1 SGDLS and CDR2 YYNGEE. The CDR3 DNA reads as TGTGCCAGCAGCGCATTGGGACTGTACAACACTGAAGCTTTCTTT. This sequence encodes CASSALGLYNTEAFF.

This clone was seen once. The chain recombines TRBV29-1 with TRBJ2-5, with TRBD2 as a possible D gene (5 bases). The CDR3 is 13 residues long. The V end lost 4 bases, the J end lost 5 bases, and 14 bases lay between the germline ends. Germline V gene lookup returns CDR1 SQVTM and CDR2 ANQGSEA. The CDR3, as DNA: TGCAGCGTTGCGTGGATGGAGCGGGAGACCCAGTACTTC. Translating gives CSVAWMERETQYF.

The chain employs TRBV2 and TRBJ1-2; 7 nucleotides agree with TRBD1. The germline gives CDR1 SNHLY, CDR2 FYNNEI. The J segment lost 3 bases and the V segment lost 6 bases, leaving 7 bases of the junction unmatched. The CDR3 runs to 14 residues. Here the CDR3 DNA reads TGTGCCAGCAGGGGACAGTTGGAGGACTATGGCTACACCTTC. It codes for CASRGQLEDYGYTF.

The chain employs TRBV30 and TRBJ1-2, with TRBD1 as a possible D gene (5 bases). The CDR3 extends over 12 amino acids. Looked up from germline, CDR1 is GTSNPN and CDR2 is SVGIG (reference sequence). V shed 3 bases and J shed 2 bases, with 7 bases lying between them. The CDR3 sequence is CAWSRANYGYTF. Written as DNA, the CDR3 is TGTGCCTGGAGCAGGGCGAACTATGGCTACACCTTC.